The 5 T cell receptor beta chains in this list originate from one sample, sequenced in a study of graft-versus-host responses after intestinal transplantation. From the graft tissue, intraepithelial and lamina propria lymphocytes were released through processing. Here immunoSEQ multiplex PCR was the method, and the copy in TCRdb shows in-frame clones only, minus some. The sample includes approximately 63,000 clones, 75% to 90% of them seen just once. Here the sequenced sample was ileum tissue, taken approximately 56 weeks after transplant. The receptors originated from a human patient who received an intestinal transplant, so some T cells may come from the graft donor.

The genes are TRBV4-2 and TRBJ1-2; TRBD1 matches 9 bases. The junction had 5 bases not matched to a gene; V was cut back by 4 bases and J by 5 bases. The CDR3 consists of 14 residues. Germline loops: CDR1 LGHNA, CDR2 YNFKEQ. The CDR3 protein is CASSPTGGAYGYTF. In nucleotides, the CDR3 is TGTGCCAGCAGCCCGACAGGGGGTGCTTATGGCTACACCTTC.

In nucleotides, the CDR3 is TGTGCCAGCAGTATCGAGGTGGCGGCGCCGATCATGAACACTGAAGCTTTCTTT. This gives the protein CASSIEVAAPIMNTEAFF. The chain has TRBV2 and TRBJ1-1; no definite D call. The CDR3 spans 18 residues. Trimming took 5 bases from V and 0 from J, leaving 22 bases between them. CDR1 is SNHLY, CDR2 FYNNEI, per germline.

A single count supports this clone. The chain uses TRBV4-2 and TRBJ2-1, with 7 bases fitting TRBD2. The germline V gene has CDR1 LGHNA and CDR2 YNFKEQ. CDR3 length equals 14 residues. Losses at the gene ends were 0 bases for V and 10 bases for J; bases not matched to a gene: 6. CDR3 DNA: TGTGCCAGCAGCCAAGAAGGGACCGGGGGGGAGCAGTTCTTC. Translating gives CASSQEGTGGEQFF.

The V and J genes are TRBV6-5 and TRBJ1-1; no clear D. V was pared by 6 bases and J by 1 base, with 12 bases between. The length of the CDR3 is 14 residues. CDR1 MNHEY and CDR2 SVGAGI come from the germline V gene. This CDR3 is CASSRSPRNTEAFF. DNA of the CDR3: TGTGCCAGCAGCCGCTCACCCCGGAACACTGAAGCTTTCTTT.

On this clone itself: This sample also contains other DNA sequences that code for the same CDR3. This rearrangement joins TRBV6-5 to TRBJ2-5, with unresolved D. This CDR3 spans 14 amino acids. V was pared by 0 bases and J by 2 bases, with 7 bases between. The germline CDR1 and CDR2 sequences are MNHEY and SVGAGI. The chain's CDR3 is CASSYSGRQETQYF. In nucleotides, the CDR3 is TGTGCCAGCAGTTACTCAGGACGGCAAGAGACCCAGTACTTC.